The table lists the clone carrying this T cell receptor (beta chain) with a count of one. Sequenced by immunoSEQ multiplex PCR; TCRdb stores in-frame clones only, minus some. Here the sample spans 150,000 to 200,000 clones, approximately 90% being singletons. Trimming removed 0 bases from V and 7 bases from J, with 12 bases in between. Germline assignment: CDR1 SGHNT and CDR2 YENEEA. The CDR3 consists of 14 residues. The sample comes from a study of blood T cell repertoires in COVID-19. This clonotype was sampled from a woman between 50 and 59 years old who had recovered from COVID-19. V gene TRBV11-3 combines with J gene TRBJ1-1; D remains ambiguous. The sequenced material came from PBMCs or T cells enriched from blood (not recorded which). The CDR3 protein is CASSLDPLLREAFF. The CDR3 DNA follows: TGTGCCAGCAGCTTAGATCCCTTATTGCGTGAAGCTTTCTTT.